The source of this T cell receptor (beta chain) is a study of blood T cell repertoires in COVID-19 (dated by TCRdb to about 2020). The study in broad terms: The collaborator samples originated in the United States, Italy and Spain and spanned the acute and convalescent phases of COVID-19. Where available, HLA class I and class II types were obtained from metadata supplied by the sample provider rather than from assay-based typing. A freely available public database, intended as a resource for researchers studying the immune response to SARS-CoV-2, is where the repertoires were released. Samples were obtained from the ongoing ImmuneRACE study (first 160 participants) and from about 1,300 subjects provided by 6 global collaborators. The dataset comprised deeply sampled blood TCRbeta repertoires from subjects exposed to, actively infected with, or recovered from COVID-19. The prospective study material was composed of cDNA or gDNA derived from T cells, B-cell-depleted T cells, or PBMCs. A de-identified subject ID, COVID-19 status, age in years and sex were almost always included in the sample metadata. On the study overall, not on this receptor specifically: How much clinical and demographic metadata was included differed by source and by participant, and the metadata was provided uncurated.

This clone is a singleton in its sample. The antigen it recognizes is unknown. Base qualities are not provided; no much larger clone lies one nucleotide away. The immunoSEQ Assay, a bias-controlled multiplex PCR, was used to amplify TCRbeta CDR3 regions from genomic DNA. For the original study's pipeline: Within the assay, amplification of reference gene primers was used to estimate how many nucleated cells each sample contained. Sequence reads were collapsed and filtered to measure the absolute abundance of every unique TCRbeta CDR3 rearrangement. For each sample, productive Simpson clonality was calculated as the square root of Simpson's diversity index over productive rearrangements. TCRdb took over this immuneACCESS table, retaining in-frame rearrangements with V and J assigned. Such tables are incomplete; in checked studies, under half of the missing clones stem from an unresolved V gene, and the remainder is unexplained. The V and J calls and clone size come from that table; D and trimming were worked out from the DNA. The sample table contains more than 150,000 clones; only one count was recorded for approximately 88% of them. Approximately 13% of the sample belongs to the ten largest clones.

Participants in the prospective study were aged roughly 18 to 100 years, lived in about two dozen United States geographic areas, and enrolled through a virtual design. Cohort assignment in the prospective study relied on participant-reported clinical history from a screening survey and a study questionnaire. Recovered participants in ImmuneRACE Cohort 3 were defined as having two consecutive negative NP/OP PCR tests, clearance from a healthcare professional, or resolution of symptoms. Mobile phlebotomists in the prospective study collected whole blood, serum and a nasopharyngeal or oropharyngeal swab from every participant. Participants in the prospective study had the option to provide additional blood draws and questionnaires over a roughly two-month period. Blood samples from the prospective study were shipped frozen or at room temperature prior to DNA extraction. The CDR3 goes from the cysteine to the phenylalanine over 12 residues. Solely the CDR3 DNA is kept, with 36 bases framed from the first base. V is cut back by 4 bases and J by 8 bases, with 5 bases in the junction unmatched. CDR1 and CDR2 are read off the germline V gene (reference sequence) as SGHNT and YYREEE.

This chain joins TRBV5-4 to TRBJ1-2, with 7 bases aligning to TRBD1. This TCR derives from a woman aged 55-75 years who had recovered from COVID-19. The sequenced sample consisted of PBMCs or T cells enriched from blood (not recorded which). The CDR3 corresponds to CASSPRGQGYTF. The sequenced DNA is TGTGCCAGCAGCCCTAGGGGGCAAGGCTACACCTTC.